Shown below are 9 T cell receptor beta chains from a single sample sequenced in a study of identical twins. MiXCR, run by TCRdb on the 5' RACE reads, gives a single entry per CDR3 protein. The sample shows 700,000 or so distinct CDR3 sequences, 8.5% to 9% of them seen only once. The same specimen was also included in a second study, on yellow fever vaccine responses in identical twins.

Material for sequencing was PBMCs. These TCRs come from a woman in her late teens or twenties in good health.

The chain links TRBV6-1 to TRBJ2-5; D gene ambiguous. CDR1 and CDR2 (germline): MNHNS, SASEGT. This CDR3 has 13 amino acids. Deletions cut 2 bases from V and 5 bases from J, with 9 bases between. The CDR3 loop reads CASSEYTTETQYF. As DNA, the CDR3 is TGTGCCAGCAGTGAATATACGACGGAGACCCAGTACTTC.

Points on this clonotype: A much more abundant neighbour one base away suggests this may be a read error. This chain uses TRBV20-1 with TRBJ2-6, with 7 bases identical to TRBD1. CDR1 and CDR2 from the germline V gene are DFQATT and SNEGSKA (reference sequence). CDR3 length equals 16 residues. The DNA for the CDR3 is TGCTGTGCTAGAGTACAGGGGAGCTCTGGGGCCAACGTCCTGACTTTC. Residues: CCARVQGSSGANVLTF.

The table lists this clonotype with a few counts. J is TRBJ2-5 and V is TRBV19, with D perhaps TRBD1 or TRBD2 (6 bases each). Germline V gene data show CDR1 as LNHDA and CDR2 as SQIVND (reference sequence). The ends were cut back, 4 bases at V and 2 bases at J, with 11 bases in the middle. The CDR3 runs to 14 residues. The DNA for the CDR3 is TGTGCCAGTAGTAGGGGGGACAAGCAAGAGACCCAGTACTTC. This codes for CASSRGDKQETQYF.

This clonotype appeared many times. The J gene is TRBJ2-1, the V gene TRBV29-1, with 11 bases identical to TRBD2. There are 16 residues in the CDR3. Losses at the gene ends were 1 base for V and 7 bases for J; bases not matched to a gene: 9. Per the germline V gene, CDR1 is SQVTM and CDR2 is ANQGSEA. The DNA of the CDR3 is TGCAGCGTTGAAGGGTCTATTACTAGCGGGAGAAATGAGCAGTTCTTC. Protein: CSVEGSITSGRNEQFF.

This clonotype was counted only a few times. The CDR3, as DNA: TGTGCCAGCAGTGAGGGACTAGCGGGAGGTGGCGATGAGCAGTTCTTC. Its translation is CASSEGLAGGGDEQFF. The chain recombines TRBV25-1 with TRBJ2-1; 15 bases fit TRBD2. The CDR3 is 16 residues long. Germline CDR1 reads MGHDK; CDR2 reads SYGVNS. The V segment lost 3 bases and the J segment 8 bases; nucleotides outside the gene matches: 5.

Only a few counts were recorded for this clonotype. The V and J genes are TRBV25-1 and TRBJ2-7, with D possibly TRBD1 on 6 matching bases. Germline lookup yields CDR1 MGHDK and CDR2 SYGVNS. V lost 2 bases, J lost 0 bases, and 11 bases lay in between. This CDR3 has 15 amino acids. The CDR3 protein is CASSEIRDNSYEQYF. The DNA for the CDR3 is TGTGCCAGCAGTGAAATACGGGACAACTCCTACGAGCAGTACTTC.

In this sample, this clonotype turned up a few times. The chain recombines TRBV5-6 with TRBJ2-5, with 7 bases lining up with TRBD2. The germline CDR1 and CDR2 sequences are SGHDT and YYEEEE. The V gene end was trimmed by 1 base and the J gene end by 2 bases; junction bases not matched to a gene: 2. The CDR3 runs 14 residues. The CDR3 DNA sequence: TGTGCCAGCAGCTTGACTAGCGATCAAGAGACCCAGTACTTC. It is translated as CASSLTSDQETQYF.

Turning to this clonotype: One end of the junction fails to match germline, which may point to a read error. This chain joins TRBV7-7 and TRBJ2-5; a possible D gene is TRBD2 (5 bases). The CDR3 has 15 residues. Per germline, CDR1 SSHAT and CDR2 FNYEAQ (reference sequence). CDR3 loop: CASSLANGKEETQYF. The CDR3 DNA sequence: TGTGCTAGCAGCTTAGCGAACGGGAAGGAAGAGACCCAGTACTTC.

This clonotype showed up just a few times. The chain is built from TRBV9 and TRBJ1-2, with D unresolved. The germline V and J ends were trimmed by 0 bases and 1 base, with 10 bases remaining between them. The CDR3 is 15 residues long. The V gene's germline CDR1 is SGDLS and CDR2 YYNGEE. DNA for the CDR3: TGTGCCAGCAGCGTAGAGCAGAAAGTTAACTATGGCTACACCTTC. It is translated as CASSVEQKVNYGYTF.